Below are 2 T cell receptor beta chains sequenced from a single sample in a study of T cells in Graves' hyperthyroidism and ophthalmopathy. Amplified regions were TCR beta CDR3 sequences from RNA transcripts. Carried out on the TCR CDR3, a first-round RT-PCR used the HTBI primer set. TCRdb re-called the multiplex PCR reads through MiXCR, storing one row per CDR3 protein. The sample has approximately 740,000 distinct CDR3 sequences; 12% to 15% are singletons. What was sequenced was blood. The receptors here all came from a woman under 30 with Graves' hyperthyroidism.

There are many counts of this clonotype. The chain is built from TRBV20-1 and TRBJ2-7, with 10 bases identical to TRBD2. V lost 3 bases, J lost 4 bases, and 6 bases stayed unmatched. This CDR3 region has 14 residues. Germline CDR1 and CDR2: DFQATT and SNEGSKA (reference sequence). The CDR3 DNA sequence: TGCAGTGCTAGGAACCTAGCGGGAGAATACGAGCAGTACTTC. It specifies CSARNLAGEYEQYF.

V and J are TRBV19 and TRBJ2-5, with 13 nucleotides matching TRBD2. The V and J ends lost 6 bases and 1 base, in that order; junction bases with no gene match: 2. The CDR3 has 15 residues. Germline CDR1 LNHDA, CDR2 SQIVND (reference sequence). The CDR3 protein is CASRTSGRLQETQYF. For the CDR3, the DNA is TGTGCCAGTAGGACTAGCGGGAGGCTCCAAGAGACCCAGTACTTC.